This paragraph covers one T cell receptor beta chain sequence. Its antigen remains unknown. Trimming stripped 3 bases from V and 5 bases from J, with 23 bases between. The germline CDR1 and CDR2 sequences are SQVTM and ANQGSEA. The CDR3 sequence is 17 residues long. The sample comes from a study of T-cell reconstitution after alpha-beta-depleted transplantation in children. Regarding the study as a whole: At one year after transplant, newly produced T cells mostly accounted for T-cell counts and diversity.

Preparation of the TCRbeta library was carried out with unique molecular identifiers. Each CDR3 protein is one row after TCRdb ran MiXCR on the PCR reads. The sample records about 580,000 distinct CDR3 sequences, roughly 23% being singletons. The chain couples TRBV29-1 to TRBJ2-1, with D perhaps TRBD2 (6 bases). Sequenced here: PBMCs, mostly from graft donor cells, sampled 360 days after TCRalphabeta/CD19-depleted stem cell transplant. The TCR was taken from a boy under three years old who had a stem cell transplant for acute myeloid leukemia, so the T cells may come from the graft donor. Here the CDR3 DNA reads TGCAGCGTTGATGGCGCGCTCCGGGACTTGATGGACAATGAGCAGTTCTTC. It yields the protein CSVDGALRDLMDNEQFF.